This T cell receptor (beta chain) was observed in a study of blood T cell repertoires in COVID-19. Study at large: Italy, Spain and the United States were the sources of the convalescent and acute COVID-19 samples. Nucleic acid was either cDNA or gDNA, and it came from T cells, B-cell-depleted T cells, or PBMCs.

Original processing methods: Amplification of reference gene primers was used by the study to estimate nucleated cell counts. The data were produced by immunoSEQ multiplex PCR, yet TCRdb's version contains in-frame clones alone and is incomplete. V and J calls and clone size are as listed in that table; D and trimming were resolved from the DNA. Here the sample spans about 40,000 clones, 60% to 85% being singletons. CDR3 length: 13 residues. V lost 6 bases to trimming and J lost 4 bases; unmatched junction nucleotides: 9. Per germline, CDR1 SQVTM and CDR2 ANQGSEA. Material for sequencing was peripheral blood. V and J are TRBV29-1 and TRBJ2-7; the match to TRBD1 covers 7 bases. The TCR sequence derives from a woman of 80 years or more with acute or convalescent COVID-19. CDR3 sequence: CSVRGTENYEQYF. The CDR3, as DNA: TGCAGCGTCCGAGGGACAGAAAATTACGAGCAGTACTTC.